This TCR beta chain was captured by sequencing in a study of blood T cell repertoires in COVID-19. Study as a whole: The origin of the acute and convalescent COVID-19 samples was the United States, Italy and Spain.

The CDR3 totals 15 residues. V lost 4 bases and J lost 9; bases outside the gene matches: 9. Germline values: CDR1 LGHDT, CDR2 YNNKEL (reference sequence). In the original analysis: It was from reference gene primer amplification that nucleated cell counts were estimated. Produced via immunoSEQ multiplex PCR; TCRdb's table is partial and in-frame only. The D gene and trimming were derived from the DNA, and the V and J assignments and clone size from that table. The sample records hundreds of thousands of clones, around 89% being singletons. The sequenced material came from peripheral blood. The chain employs TRBV3-1 (or the pseudogene TRBV3-2) and TRBJ1-6; 7 positions agree with TRBD1. This TCR was recovered from a man aged 35-49 years with acute or convalescent COVID-19. The CDR3 loop reads CASSPTDRVGSPLHF. For the CDR3, the DNA is TGTGCCAGCAGCCCGACAGACAGGGTGGGTTCACCCCTCCACTTT.